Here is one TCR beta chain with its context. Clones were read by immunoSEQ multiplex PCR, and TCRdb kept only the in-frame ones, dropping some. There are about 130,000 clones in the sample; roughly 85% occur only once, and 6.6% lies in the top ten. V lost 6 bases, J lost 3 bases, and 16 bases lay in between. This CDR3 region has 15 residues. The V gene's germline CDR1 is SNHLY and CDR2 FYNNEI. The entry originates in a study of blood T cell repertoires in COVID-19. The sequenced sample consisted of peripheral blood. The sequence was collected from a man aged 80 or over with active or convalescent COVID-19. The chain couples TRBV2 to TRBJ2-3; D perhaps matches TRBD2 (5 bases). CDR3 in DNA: TGTGCCAGCAGGGGCAGCAGACGGGGAACAGATACGCAGTATTTT. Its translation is CASRGSRRGTDTQYF.